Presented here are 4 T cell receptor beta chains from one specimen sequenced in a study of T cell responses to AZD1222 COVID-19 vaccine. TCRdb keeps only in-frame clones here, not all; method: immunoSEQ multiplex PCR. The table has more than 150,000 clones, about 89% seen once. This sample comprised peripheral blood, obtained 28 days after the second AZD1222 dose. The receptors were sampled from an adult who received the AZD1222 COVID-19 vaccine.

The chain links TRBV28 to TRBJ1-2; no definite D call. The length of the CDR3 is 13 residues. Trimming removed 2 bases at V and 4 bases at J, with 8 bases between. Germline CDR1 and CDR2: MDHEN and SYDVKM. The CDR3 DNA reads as TGTGCCAGCAGTTTAGTCCTAGGCTATGGCTACACCTTC. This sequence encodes CASSLVLGYGYTF.

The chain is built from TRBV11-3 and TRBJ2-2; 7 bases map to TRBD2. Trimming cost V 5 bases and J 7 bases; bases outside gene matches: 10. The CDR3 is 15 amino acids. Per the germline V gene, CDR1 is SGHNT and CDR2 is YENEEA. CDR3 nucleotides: TGTGCCAGCAGCCCCCGACTAGCTCGTCGCGGGGAGCTGTTTTTT. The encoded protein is CASSPRLARRGELFF.

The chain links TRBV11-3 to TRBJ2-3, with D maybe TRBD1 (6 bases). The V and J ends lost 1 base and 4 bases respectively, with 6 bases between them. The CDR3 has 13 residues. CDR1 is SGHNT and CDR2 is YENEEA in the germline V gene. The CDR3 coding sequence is TGTGCCAGCAGCTTAGGGGGGCCAGATACGCAGTATTTT. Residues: CASSLGGPDTQYF.

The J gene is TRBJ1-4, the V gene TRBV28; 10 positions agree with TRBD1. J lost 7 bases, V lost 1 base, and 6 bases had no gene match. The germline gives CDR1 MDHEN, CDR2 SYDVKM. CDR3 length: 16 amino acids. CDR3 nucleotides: TGTGCCAGCAGTTTATTAGGACAGGGGGTACGTGAAAAACTGTTTTTT. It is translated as CASSLLGQGVREKLFF.